The subject of this entry is one T cell receptor beta chain. The data are from a study of blood T cell repertoires in COVID-19. Overall study: Sample material is recorded as cDNA or gDNA derived from T cells, B-cell-depleted T cells, or PBMCs.

Germline V gives CDR1 SGDLS, CDR2 YYNGEE. The V end lost 3 bases, the J end lost 4 bases, and 18 bases lay between the germline ends. The CDR3 length is 16 residues. As originally analysed: How many nucleated cells were present was estimated from reference gene primer amplification. Some clones are missing from TCRdb's copy, which holds only in-frame ones; the method was immunoSEQ multiplex PCR. Clonal size and the V and J genes are those of that table, whereas D and trimming came from the DNA. The sample holds around 180,000 clones, about 80% seen once. Sequencing input: peripheral blood. The chain uses TRBV9 and TRBJ2-3; D is perhaps TRBD2 (6 bases). The clonotype was recovered from a human donor in a cohort sampled during active COVID-19. CDR3 sequence: CASSAHGGAGSDTQYF. The CDR3 nucleotides are TGTGCCAGCAGCGCTCACGGAGGGGCGGGGTCAGATACGCAGTATTTT.